This TCR beta chain came from a study of glioma-infiltrating T cells listed by TCRdb under 2016. Study-wide context: Glioma tissue, non-neoplastic brain tissue and matched peripheral blood mononuclear cells were used as sources from which TCR alpha- and beta-chain repertoires were sequenced. To gauge divergence between tissue and blood T-cell populations, every tissue-infiltrating repertoire was compared against the peripheral blood repertoire from the same patient. The paired cohort comprised three low-grade glioma patients, about 8 primary glioblastoma patients and three non-glioma patients contributing non-neoplastic brain tissue.

Summary of the overall study and its limitations: Only a very small number of CDR3 sequences turned up in both tissue and blood, a result put down to high CDR3 diversity combined with limited sampling. VJ-independent divergence between tissue and blood was lower than expected in non-neoplastic patients but higher than expected in all gliomas, particularly low-grade gliomas. Group comparisons were based on small numbers of patients: three non-neoplastic, three low-grade glioma and 7 to 9 glioblastoma patients.

Worth noting for this clonotype: Its antigen specificity is not known. No clone much larger than this one lies a single base away; base qualities are absent.

TCR alpha and beta CDR3 regions were amplified with the iRepertoire nested amplicon-rescue multiplex PCR (arm-PCR) platform from RNA. The input for one-step reverse transcription and amplification was 100-400 ng of tissue mRNA or PBMC total RNA. After bead purification, a secondary multiplex PCR added Illumina adapters, and libraries were gel-purified between 200 and 400 bp. Libraries carried internal 6-nucleotide barcodes used for demultiplexing. Libraries were sequenced on an Illumina MiSeq with 2x220 or 2x250 nucleotide paired-end reads. Per the authors' processing: Paired reads were merged with FLASH 1.2.11 and aligned to the GRCh37 human genome with BWA-MEM before extracting TRA and TRB reads. V and J assignment used an IMGT-derived reference of cassette sequences and CDR3 motifs that included pseudogenes. Three-frame translation of reads was performed, and productive CDR3s were defined as those with a C...FGXG motif and no stop codons. Clonotypes were defined as unique combinations of V-J cassette pair and CDR3 amino acid sequence. Reads were filtered by Hamming distance, with the threshold set by the sequence error rate of each sample in mapped regions. TCRdb applied fastp at Q25 and MiXCR to the public reads, then kept only in-frame beta chains. Rows are combined by CDR3 protein, so each entry shows the most common genes and DNA. The V and J calls follow TCRdb's processing rather than the paper's. This sample gives around 120,000 distinct CDR3 sequences in total; about 25% of them show up just once. The top ten hold around 28% of the sample.

The CDR3 starts with the cysteine, ends with the phenylalanine, and has 15 residues. Left in the record is the CDR3 DNA by itself, 45 bases read in frame from the first base. Reading the germline V gene gives CDR1 SGHTA and CDR2 FQGTGA. V is reduced by 5 bases and J by 0 bases, leaving a spacing of 11 bases between them. Recombination linked TRBV7-3 to TRBJ2-1; the D gene identity is not certain. The sequence was obtained from a human donor with low-grade glioma or glioblastoma, undergoing nonglioma brain surgery, or in good health (not recorded which). Input material: glioma tissue, nonneoplastic brain tissue, or PBMCs (not recorded which). The CDR3 region: CASSPSQSSYNEQFF. The DNA reads TGTGCCAGCAGCCCCTCCCAAAGCTCCTACAATGAGCAGTTCTTC.